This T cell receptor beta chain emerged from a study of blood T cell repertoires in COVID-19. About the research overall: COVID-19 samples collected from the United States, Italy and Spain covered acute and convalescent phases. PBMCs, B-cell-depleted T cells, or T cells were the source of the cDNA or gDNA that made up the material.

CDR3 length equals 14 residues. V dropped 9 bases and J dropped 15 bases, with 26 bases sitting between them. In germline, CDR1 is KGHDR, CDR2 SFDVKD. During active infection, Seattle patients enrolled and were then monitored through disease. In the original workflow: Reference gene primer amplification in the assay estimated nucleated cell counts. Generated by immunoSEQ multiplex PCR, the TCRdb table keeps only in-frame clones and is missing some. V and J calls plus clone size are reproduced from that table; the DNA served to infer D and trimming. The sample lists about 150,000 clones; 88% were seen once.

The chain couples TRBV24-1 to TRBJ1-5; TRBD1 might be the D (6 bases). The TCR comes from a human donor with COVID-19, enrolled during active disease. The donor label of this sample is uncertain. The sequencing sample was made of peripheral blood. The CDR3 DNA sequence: TGTGCCACCGAATTTACAGGGTCCCACGGGTGGGGGCATTTT. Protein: CATEFTGSHGWGHF.